This entry lists 12 T cell receptor beta chains sequenced from one sample in a study of Ad26.COV2.S vaccination and SARS-CoV-2 variants. Described treatment: over 15 received Ad26.COV2.S at low or high dose, single or two shots; 5 received placebo; per-sample allocation not given. It was on day 63 after the first vaccine or placebo injection that samples were taken. Some clones are missing from TCRdb's copy, which holds only in-frame ones; the method was immunoSEQ multiplex PCR. The sample holds hundreds of thousands of clones, more than 70% seen once. This specimen was peripheral blood, taken in a trial of Ad26.COV2.S vaccine versus placebo. The receptor source for this set is a person aged 18-60 years who received the Ad26.COV2.S COVID-19 vaccine or a placebo.

The V gene is TRBV19, the J gene TRBJ1-5, with TRBD1 as a possible D gene (5 bases). The germline V gene encodes CDR1 LNHDA and CDR2 SQIVND (reference sequence). The CDR3 consists of 14 residues. With 5 bases removed from V and 3 bases from J, the gap between germline ends came to 11 bases. CDR3 DNA sequence: TGTGCCAGTAGTTCAGGGAAAGTCAATCAGCCCCAGCATTTT. As protein: CASSSGKVNQPQHF.

The rearrangement joins TRBV6-1 to TRBJ2-7; TRBD2 matches 14 bases. The CDR3 is 16 residues long. Unmatched junction bases numbered 2, after V lost 1 base and J lost 3 bases. Germline V CDR1 and CDR2: MNHNS, SASEGT. This chain's CDR3 is CASSEVGTSGSYEQYF. In DNA, the CDR3 is TGTGCCAGCAGTGAAGTTGGGACTAGCGGGAGCTACGAGCAGTACTTC.

The V gene is TRBV7-8, the J gene TRBJ2-2; 16 nucleotides align to TRBD2. J lost 0 bases, V lost 5 bases, and 3 bases had no gene match. Germline CDR1 is SGHVS and CDR2 is FQNEAQ. CDR3 length equals 18 residues. CDR3 bases: TGTGCCAGCAGCCCGGGACTAGCGGGGGGGGCGAACACCGGGGAGCTGTTTTTT. Amino acids: CASSPGLAGGANTGELFF.

This sequence joins TRBV29-1 and TRBJ2-7; perhaps TRBD2 as D (6 bases). Trimming left V 6 bases short and J 6 bases short, with 12 bases between. Germline V gene data show CDR1 as SQVTM and CDR2 as ANQGSEA. This CDR3 has 11 residues. This CDR3 reads CSVAREAEQYF. CDR3 DNA: TGCAGCGTCGCCAGGGAGGCCGAGCAGTACTTC.

The genes are TRBV7-2 and TRBJ1-5; D is possibly TRBD1 (6 bases). Trimming pared 3 bases from V and 6 bases from J, leaving 12 bases between. CDR1 and CDR2 (germline): SGHTA, FQGNSA. This CDR3 is built from 14 residues. The CDR3 DNA follows: TGTGCCAGCAGCTTCGACGGAGGGGGTCAGCCCCAGCATTTT. It encodes CASSFDGGGQPQHF. The complete variable domain, with remaining parts taken from reference TRBV7-2 and TRBJ1-5, reads GAGVSQSPSNKVTEKGKDVELRCDPISGHTALYWYRQSLGQGLEFLIYFQGNSAPDKSGLPSDRFSAERTGGSVSTLTIQRTQQEDSAVYLCASSFDGGGQPQHFGDGTRLSIL.

The chain links TRBV3-1 (or the pseudogene TRBV3-2) to TRBJ2-3; D is uncertain. The CDR3 loop spans 14 amino acids. Germline V gene sequence: CDR1 LGHDT, CDR2 YNNKEL (reference sequence). V was pared by 7 bases and J by 2 bases, with 13 bases between. The CDR3: CASTAGFYTDTQYF. Written as DNA, the CDR3 is TGTGCCAGCACCGCCGGGTTTTACACAGATACGCAGTATTTT.

The chain is built from TRBV29-1 and TRBJ2-1; 8 bases are shared with TRBD2. The germline gives CDR1 SQVTM, CDR2 ANQGSEA. Trimming took 2 bases from V and 4 from J; bases not matched to a gene: 7. This CDR3 region has 15 residues. The CDR3 reads CSVESASGFYNEQFF. CDR3 bases: TGCAGCGTTGAATCGGCTAGCGGGTTTTACAATGAGCAGTTCTTC.

The chain carries TRBV18 and TRBJ2-2, with TRBD1 identical over 8 bases. After removal of 0 bases from V and 5 bases from J, the junction contained 2 bases not matched to a gene. The germline gives CDR1 KGHSH, CDR2 LQKENI. The CDR3 runs to 15 residues. This CDR3 is CASSPPDRVTGELFF. CDR3 DNA: TGTGCCAGCTCACCACCGGACAGGGTAACCGGGGAGCTGTTTTTT.

The chain has TRBV28 and TRBJ1-2; the match to TRBD1 covers 7 bases. Looked up from germline, CDR1 is MDHEN and CDR2 is SYDVKM. This CDR3 comprises 18 residues. Trimming removed 4 bases from V and 1 base from J; junction bases left unmatched: 15. CDR3 nucleotides: TGTGCCAGCAGTTGGAGGGGGCCCCTTACTTCGTATAACTATGGCTACACCTTC. Encoded protein: CASSWRGPLTSYNYGYTF.

This clone showed up just once. The chain joins TRBV18 to TRBJ2-6; D possibly corresponds to TRBD2 (5 bases). Trimming took 0 bases from V and 4 from J, leaving 13 bases between them. This CDR3 has 17 amino acids. Germline lookup yields CDR1 KGHSH and CDR2 LQKENI. The DNA for the CDR3 is TGTGCCAGCTCACCACCGATCACGGGGAGAGGGGCCAACGTCCTGACTTTC. Protein: CASSPPITGRGANVLTF. Together with reference TRBV18 and TRBJ2-6, the CDR3 gives the full variable domain: NAGVMQNPRHLVRRRGQEARLRCSPMKGHSHVYWYRQLPEEGLKFMVYLQKENIIDESGMPKERFSAEFPKEGPSILRIQQVVRGDSAAYFCASSPPITGRGANVLTFGAGSRLTVL.

The J gene is TRBJ1-2, the V gene TRBV27, with 7 nucleotides matching TRBD1. The CDR3 sequence is 15 residues long. After removal of 5 bases from V and 4 bases from J, the junction contained 10 bases not matched to a gene. Germline V gene lookup returns CDR1 MNHEY and CDR2 SMNVEV (reference sequence). The DNA of the CDR3 is TGTGCCAGCAGTGAATCCGGGACAGCCGTCTATGGCTACACCTTC. This gives the protein CASSESGTAVYGYTF.

V gene TRBV18 combines with J gene TRBJ1-2; tentative D call: TRBD1 (6 bases). The CDR3 totals 14 residues. Germline V gives CDR1 KGHSH, CDR2 LQKENI. The V and J ends lost 6 bases and 1 base respectively, with 12 bases between them. CDR3 sequence reads: CASSQGHLNYGYTF. The CDR3 DNA sequence: TGTGCCAGCTCTCAGGGACACCTTAACTATGGCTACACCTTC. The whole variable domain, remainder taken from reference TRBV18 and TRBJ1-2, is NAGVMQNPRHLVRRRGQEARLRCSPMKGHSHVYWYRQLPEEGLKFMVYLQKENIIDESGMPKERFSAEFPKEGPSILRIQQVVRGDSAAYFCASSQGHLNYGYTFGSGTRLTVV.